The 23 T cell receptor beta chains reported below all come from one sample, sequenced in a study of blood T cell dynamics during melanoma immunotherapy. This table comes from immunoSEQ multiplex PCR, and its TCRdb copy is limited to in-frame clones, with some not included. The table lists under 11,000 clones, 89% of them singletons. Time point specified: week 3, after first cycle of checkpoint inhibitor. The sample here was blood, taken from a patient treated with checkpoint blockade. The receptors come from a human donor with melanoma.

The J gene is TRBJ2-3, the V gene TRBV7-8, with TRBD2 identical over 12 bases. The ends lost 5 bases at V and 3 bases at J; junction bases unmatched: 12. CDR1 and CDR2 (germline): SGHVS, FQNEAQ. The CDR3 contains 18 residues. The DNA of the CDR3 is TGTGCCAGCAGCCCCCGGCTAGCGGGAGGGCCGTGGACAGATACGCAGTATTTT. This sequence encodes CASSPRLAGGPWTDTQYF. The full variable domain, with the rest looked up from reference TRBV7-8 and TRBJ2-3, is GAGVSQSPRYKVAKRGQDVALRCDPISGHVSLFWYQQALGQGPEFLTYFQNEAQLDKSGLPSDRFFAERPEGSVSTLKIQRTQQEDSAVYLCASSPRLAGGPWTDTQYFGPGTRLTVL.

The CDR3 DNA reads TGTGCCAGCAGGGGGGCTTACAACACTGAAGCTTTCTTT. It yields the protein CASRGAYNTEAFF. This chain connects TRBV2 to TRBJ1-1; D may be TRBD1 (6 bases). V was shortened by 6 bases and J by 2 bases, with 10 bases between the two germline ends. In germline, CDR1 is SNHLY, CDR2 FYNNEI. This CDR3 has 13 amino acids.

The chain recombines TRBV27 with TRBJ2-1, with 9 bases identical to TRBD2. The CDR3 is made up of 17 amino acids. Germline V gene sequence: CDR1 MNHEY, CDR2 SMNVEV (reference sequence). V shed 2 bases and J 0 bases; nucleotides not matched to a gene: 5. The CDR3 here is CASSLGLAGSSYNEQFF. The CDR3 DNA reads TGTGCCAGCAGTTTAGGGCTAGCGGGGAGCTCCTACAATGAGCAGTTCTTC.

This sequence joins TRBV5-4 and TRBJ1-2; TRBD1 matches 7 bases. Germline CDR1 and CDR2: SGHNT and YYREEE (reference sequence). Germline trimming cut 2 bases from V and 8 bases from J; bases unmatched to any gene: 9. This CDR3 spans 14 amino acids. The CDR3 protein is CASSFYGGGGGYTF. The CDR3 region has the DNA TGTGCCAGCAGCTTTTACGGAGGGGGCGGCGGCTACACCTTC.

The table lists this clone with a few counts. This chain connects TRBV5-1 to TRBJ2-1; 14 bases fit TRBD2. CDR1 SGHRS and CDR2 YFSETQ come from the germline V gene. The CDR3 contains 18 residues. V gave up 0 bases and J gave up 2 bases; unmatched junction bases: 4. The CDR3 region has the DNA TGCGCCAGCAGCTTGGCCGGGGGACTAGCGGGGGCCTACAATGAGCAGTTCTTC. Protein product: CASSLAGGLAGAYNEQFF.

The CDR3 coding sequence is TGTGCCAGCAGCCACAGGGCGTACACTGAAGCTTTCTTT. Its translation is CASSHRAYTEAFF. This chain uses TRBV6-5 with TRBJ1-1; TRBD1 might be the D (6 bases). The CDR3 contains 13 residues. V lost 6 bases, J lost 3 bases, and 11 bases lay in between. Germline values: CDR1 MNHEY, CDR2 SVGAGI.

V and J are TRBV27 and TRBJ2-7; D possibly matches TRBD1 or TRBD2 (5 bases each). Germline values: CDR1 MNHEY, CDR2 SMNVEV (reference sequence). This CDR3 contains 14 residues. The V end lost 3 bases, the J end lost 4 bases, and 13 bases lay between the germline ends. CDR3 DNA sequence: TGTGCCAGCAGTTTCAGGGTAACGGGGTACGAGCAGTACTTC. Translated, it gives CASSFRVTGYEQYF.

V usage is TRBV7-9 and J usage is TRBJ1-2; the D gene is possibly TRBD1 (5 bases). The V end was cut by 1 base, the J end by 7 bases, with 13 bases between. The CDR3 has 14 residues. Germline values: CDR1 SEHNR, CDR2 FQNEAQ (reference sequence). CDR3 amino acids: CASSLDRSSSGYTF. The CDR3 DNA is TGTGCCAGCAGCTTAGACAGGAGCTCCTCTGGCTACACCTTC.

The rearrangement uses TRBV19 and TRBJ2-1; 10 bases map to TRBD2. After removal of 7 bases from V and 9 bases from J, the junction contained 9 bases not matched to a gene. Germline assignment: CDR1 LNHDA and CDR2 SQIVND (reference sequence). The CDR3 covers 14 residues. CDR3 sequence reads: CASNKLAGDREQFF. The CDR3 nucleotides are TGTGCCAGTAACAAGCTAGCGGGAGATCGTGAGCAGTTCTTC.

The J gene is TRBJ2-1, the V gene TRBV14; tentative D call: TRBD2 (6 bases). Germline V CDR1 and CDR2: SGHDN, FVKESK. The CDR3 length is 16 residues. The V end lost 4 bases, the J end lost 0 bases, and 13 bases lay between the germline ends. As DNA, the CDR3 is TGTGCCAGCAGCCCCCTGGGACTCTCCTCCTACAATGAGCAGTTCTTC. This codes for CASSPLGLSSYNEQFF.

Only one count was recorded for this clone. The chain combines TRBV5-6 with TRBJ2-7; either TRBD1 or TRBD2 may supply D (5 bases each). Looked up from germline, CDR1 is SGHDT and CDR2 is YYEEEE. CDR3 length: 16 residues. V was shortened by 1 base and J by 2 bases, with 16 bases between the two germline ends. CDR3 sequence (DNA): TGTGCCAGCAGCTTGTCGGGGCTAGCCGCTCCCTACGAGCAGTACTTC. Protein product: CASSLSGLAAPYEQYF. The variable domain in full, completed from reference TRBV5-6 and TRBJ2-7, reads DAGVTQSPTHLIKTRGQQVTLRCSPKSGHDTVSWYQQALGQGPQFIFQYYEEEERQRGNFPDRFSGHQFPNYSSELNVNALLLGDSALYLCASSLSGLAAPYEQYFGPGTRLTVT.

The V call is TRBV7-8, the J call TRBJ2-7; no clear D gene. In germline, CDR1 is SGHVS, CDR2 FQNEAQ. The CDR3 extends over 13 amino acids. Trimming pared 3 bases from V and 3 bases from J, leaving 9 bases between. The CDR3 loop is CASSLGISYEQYF. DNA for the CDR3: TGTGCCAGCAGCTTGGGGATAAGCTACGAGCAGTACTTC.

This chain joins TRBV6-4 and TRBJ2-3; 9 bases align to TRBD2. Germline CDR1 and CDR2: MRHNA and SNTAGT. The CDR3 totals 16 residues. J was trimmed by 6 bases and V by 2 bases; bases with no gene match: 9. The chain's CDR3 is CASSDLAGGPWDTQYF. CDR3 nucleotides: TGTGCCAGCAGTGACCTGGCGGGAGGGCCGTGGGATACGCAGTATTTT.

The CDR3 loop is CASSLGGQGETQYF. The CDR3 DNA follows: TGCGCCAGCAGCTTGGGAGGACAGGGGGAGACCCAGTACTTC. The chain combines TRBV5-1 with TRBJ2-5, with TRBD1 matching over 9 bases. V gave up 0 bases and J gave up 5 bases; unmatched junction bases: 2. In germline, CDR1 is SGHRS, CDR2 YFSETQ. The CDR3 contains 14 residues. Drawing the rest from reference TRBV5-1 and TRBJ2-5, the complete variable domain is KAGVTQTPRYLIKTRGQQVTLSCSPISGHRSVSWYQQTPGQGLQFLFEYFSETQRNKGNFPGRFSGRQFSNSRSEMNVSTLELGDSALYLCASSLGGQGETQYFGPGTRLLVL.

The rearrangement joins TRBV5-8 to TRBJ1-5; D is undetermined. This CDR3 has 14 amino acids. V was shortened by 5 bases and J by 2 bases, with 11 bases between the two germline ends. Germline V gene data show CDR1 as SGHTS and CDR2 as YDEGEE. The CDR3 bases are TGTGCCAGCAGTTTAGGTTTCGGCAATCAGCCCCAGCATTTT. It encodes CASSLGFGNQPQHF.

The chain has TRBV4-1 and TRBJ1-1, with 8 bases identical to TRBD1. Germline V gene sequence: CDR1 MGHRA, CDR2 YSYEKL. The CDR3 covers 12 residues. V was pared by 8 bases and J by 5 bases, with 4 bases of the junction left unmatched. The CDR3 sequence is CASQQGGTEAFF. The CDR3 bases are TGCGCCAGCCAACAGGGGGGGACTGAAGCTTTCTTT.

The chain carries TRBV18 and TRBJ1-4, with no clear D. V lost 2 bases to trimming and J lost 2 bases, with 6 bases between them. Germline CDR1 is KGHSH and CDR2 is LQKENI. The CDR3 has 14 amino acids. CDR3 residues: CASSPGRTNEKLFF. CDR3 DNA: TGTGCCAGCTCACCAGGCAGGACTAATGAAAAACTGTTTTTT.

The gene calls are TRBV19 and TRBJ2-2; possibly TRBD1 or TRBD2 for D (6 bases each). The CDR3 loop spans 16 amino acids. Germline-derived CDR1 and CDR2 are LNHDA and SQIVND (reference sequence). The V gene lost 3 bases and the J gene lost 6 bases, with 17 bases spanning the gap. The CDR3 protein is CASSMGAAGFPGELFF. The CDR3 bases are TGTGCCAGTAGTATGGGGGCCGCGGGGTTTCCCGGGGAGCTGTTTTTT.

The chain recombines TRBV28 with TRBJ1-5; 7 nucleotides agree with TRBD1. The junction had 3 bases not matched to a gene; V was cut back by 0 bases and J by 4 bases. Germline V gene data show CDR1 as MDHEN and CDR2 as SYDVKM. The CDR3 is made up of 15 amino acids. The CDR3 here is CASSLWQGGNQPQHF. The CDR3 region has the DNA TGTGCCAGCAGTTTATGGCAGGGGGGGAATCAGCCCCAGCATTTT.

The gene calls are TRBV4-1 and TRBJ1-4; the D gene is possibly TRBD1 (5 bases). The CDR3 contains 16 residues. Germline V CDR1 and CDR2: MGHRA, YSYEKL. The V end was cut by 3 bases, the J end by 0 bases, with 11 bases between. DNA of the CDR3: TGCGCCAGCAGCCAGGGGACGGTAGCAACTAATGAAAAACTGTTTTTT. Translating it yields CASSQGTVATNEKLFF.

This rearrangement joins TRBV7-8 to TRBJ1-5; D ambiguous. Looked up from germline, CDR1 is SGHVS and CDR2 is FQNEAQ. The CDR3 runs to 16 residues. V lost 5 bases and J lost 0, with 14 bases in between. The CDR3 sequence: CASSPLGKHSNQPQHF. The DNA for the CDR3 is TGTGCCAGCAGCCCTTTGGGGAAGCATAGCAATCAGCCCCAGCATTTT.

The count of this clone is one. CDR3 bases: TGCGCCAGCAGCCCCCGGGACACGGTAAGGGAAGCTTTCTTT. It is translated as CASSPRDTVREAFF. The V call is TRBV5-1, the J call TRBJ1-1; TRBD1 might be the D (6 bases). Germline-derived CDR1 and CDR2 are SGHRS and YFSETQ. The CDR3 totals 14 residues. The ends were cut back, 4 bases at V and 8 bases at J, with 18 bases in the middle.

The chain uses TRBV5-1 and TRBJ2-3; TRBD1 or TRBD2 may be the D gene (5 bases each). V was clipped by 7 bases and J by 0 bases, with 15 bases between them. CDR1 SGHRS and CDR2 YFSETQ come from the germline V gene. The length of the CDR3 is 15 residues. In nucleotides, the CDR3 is TGCGCCAGCCAACCTTTCGGGACCAGCACAGATACGCAGTATTTT. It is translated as CASQPFGTSTDTQYF. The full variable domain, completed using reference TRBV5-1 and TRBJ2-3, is KAGVTQTPRYLIKTRGQQVTLSCSPISGHRSVSWYQQTPGQGLQFLFEYFSETQRNKGNFPGRFSGRQFSNSRSEMNVSTLELGDSALYLCASQPFGTSTDTQYFGPGTRLTVL.